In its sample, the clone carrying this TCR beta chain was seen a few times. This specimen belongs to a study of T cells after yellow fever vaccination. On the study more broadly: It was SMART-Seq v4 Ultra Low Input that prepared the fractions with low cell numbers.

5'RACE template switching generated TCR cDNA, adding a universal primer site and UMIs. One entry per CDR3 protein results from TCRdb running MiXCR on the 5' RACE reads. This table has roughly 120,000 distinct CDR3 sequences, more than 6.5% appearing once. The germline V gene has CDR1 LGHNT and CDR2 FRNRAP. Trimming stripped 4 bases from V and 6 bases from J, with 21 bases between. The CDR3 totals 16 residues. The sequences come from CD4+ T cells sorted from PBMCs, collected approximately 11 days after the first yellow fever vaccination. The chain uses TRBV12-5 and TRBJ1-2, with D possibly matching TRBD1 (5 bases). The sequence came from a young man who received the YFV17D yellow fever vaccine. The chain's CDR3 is CASGSAYRGSADGYTF. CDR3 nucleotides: TGTGCTAGTGGTTCGGCATATCGGGGGTCAGCGGATGGCTACACCTTC. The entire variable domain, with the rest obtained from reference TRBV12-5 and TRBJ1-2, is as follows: DARVTQTPRHKVTEMGQEVTMRCQPILGHNTVFWYRQTMMQGLELLAYFRNRAPLDDSGMPKDRFSAEMPDATLATLKIQPSEPRDSAVYFCASGSAYRGSADGYTFGSGTRLTVV.